This T cell receptor beta chain appears in the sequencing data of a study of molecular identifiers for immune sequencing clone quantification (dated by TCRdb to the late 2010s). For context, the study as a whole: For a replicate experiment, RNA from roughly 20,000 or 100,000 naive CD8 T cells was divided into five aliquots, and four of the five aliquots were sequenced. This methods study used CD8 T cells to benchmark TCR RNA copy counting and molecular-identifier clustering-based TCR repertoire sequencing (MIDCIRS).

Overall study results and their limits: Spiked-in Jurkat TCR RNA equivalent to a single cell was reported to be detectable even among approximately 1 million naive CD8 T cells. Highly expanded clone sizes could be underestimated because identical TCR molecules may share a barcode. Spiked-in Jurkat TCR RNA (10 copies' worth), which is not part of the donor repertoire, was contained in the naive libraries. Modeling gave around 3.3 recovered TCR RNA copies per cell versus 9.5 to 10 by digital PCR, implying 25% to 30% capture efficiency. When barcode sub-clustering was not used, chimeric consensus sequences inflated TCR diversity, with chimeras reaching as high as 47%. In CMV-specific effector cells, clones with more than 20 RNA copies contained over 98% of molecules, whereas in naive cells such clones contained under 1% of molecules.

This clonotype was seen at least ten times. Its cognate antigen has yet to be identified. The input lacks base qualities; no much larger clone sits a single base away. The germline V gene (reference sequence) gives CDR1 as SEHNR and CDR2 as FQNEAQ. Including the terminal cysteine and phenylalanine, the CDR3 comprises 15 residues. Left in the record is the CDR3 DNA by itself, 45 bases read in frame from the first base. Relative to germline, V is missing 4 bases and J is missing 10 bases, with 11 bases of the junction outside any gene match. Libraries of naive CD8 T cells were built from around 18,000 to 910,000 sorted cells, with 10%, 30% or 50% of the purified RNA used. Naive CD8 T cells, defined as CD8+CD4-CCR7+CD45RA+, were FACS-sorted into RLT Plus buffer on a BD FACSAria II. To test detection sensitivity, Jurkat RNA equal to some 11 TCR copies was added to samples of about 20,000-1,000,000 naive CD8 T cells. CD8 T cells were enriched with RosetteSep CD8+ T Cell Enrichment Cocktail and Ficoll-Paque, followed by ACK red cell lysis.

Receptor amplification or capture employed PCR. The listed sequencing device is Illumina HiSeq 4000. Preparation of bulk TCR libraries followed a previously described approach, with the TCR primers listed in Table S5. Total RNA was purified with the Qiagen AllPrep DNA/RNA kit. Before any analysis, reads coming from multiple sequencing runs of the same library were combined into one pool. Per the source publication's procedure: Reads were retained only if an exact TCR constant sequence was present, and the retained reads were trimmed to 150 nt and grouped according to their 12-nt molecular barcodes. Reads within each barcode group were sub-clustered using a 15% Levenshtein threshold, and quality-weighted consensus sequences were constructed for each RNA molecule. Non-functional sequences were removed, as were lower-count sequences one edit away from another. Based on a fit of two negative binomial distributions, barcode sub-clusters having less than 20% of the maximum read count were discarded. TCRdb reanalyzed the raw reads on its own, using fastp at Q25 for trimming and MiXCR for clone calling, and kept in-frame beta chains. Each CDR3 protein appears once, grouped with its most common genes and DNA. The authors' filters were not applied to this entry. The sample includes 550,000 to 750,000 distinct CDR3 sequences, with about 20% observed a single time. Approximately 0.9% of the sample comes from the top ten.

The TCR comes from a human donor in good health. Some libraries in this study had Jurkat cell RNA spiked in. The sample comprised naive CD8+ T cells from blood, with Jurkat cell RNA spiked in. The cell subset or site label here, explained by the study, means: FACS-sorted CD8+CD4-CCR7+CD45RA+ naive T cells. The chain is assembled from TRBV7-9 and TRBJ1-4, with 8 bases matching TRBD1. The sequenced DNA: TGTGCCAGCAGCTCCGATTCAGGACAGGGAGGAAAACTGTTTTTT. It encodes CASSSDSGQGGKLFF.